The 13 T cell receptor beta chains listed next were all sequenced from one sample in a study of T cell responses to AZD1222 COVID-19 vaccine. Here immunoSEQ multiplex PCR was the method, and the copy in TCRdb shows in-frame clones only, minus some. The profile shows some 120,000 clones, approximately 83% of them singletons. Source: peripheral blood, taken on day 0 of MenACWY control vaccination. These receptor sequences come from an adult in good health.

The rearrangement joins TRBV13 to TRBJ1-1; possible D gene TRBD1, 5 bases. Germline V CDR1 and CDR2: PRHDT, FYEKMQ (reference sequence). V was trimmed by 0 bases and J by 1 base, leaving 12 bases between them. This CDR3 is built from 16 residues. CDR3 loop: CASSLGRGRRNTEAFF. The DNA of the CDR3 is TGTGCCAGCAGCTTAGGCCGGGGACGAAGGAACACTGAAGCTTTCTTT. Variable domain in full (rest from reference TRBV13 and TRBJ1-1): AAGVIQSPRHLIKEKRETATLKCYPIPRHDTVYWYQQGPGQDPQFLISFYEKMQSDKGSIPDRFSAQQFSDYHSELNMSSLELGDSALYFCASSLGRGRRNTEAFFGQGTRLTVV.

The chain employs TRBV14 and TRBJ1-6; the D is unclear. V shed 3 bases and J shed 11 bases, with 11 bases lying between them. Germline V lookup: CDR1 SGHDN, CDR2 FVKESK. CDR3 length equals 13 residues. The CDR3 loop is CASSQGRLTPLHF. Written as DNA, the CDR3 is TGTGCCAGCAGCCAGGGCAGGCTAACACCCCTCCACTTT.

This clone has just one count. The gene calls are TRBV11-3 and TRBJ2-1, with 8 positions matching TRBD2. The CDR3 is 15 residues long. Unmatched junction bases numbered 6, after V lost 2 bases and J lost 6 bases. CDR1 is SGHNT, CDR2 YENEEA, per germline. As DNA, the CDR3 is TGTGCCAGCAGCTTAACGGGGGGGCCCACCAATGAGCAGTTCTTC. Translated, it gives CASSLTGGPTNEQFF.

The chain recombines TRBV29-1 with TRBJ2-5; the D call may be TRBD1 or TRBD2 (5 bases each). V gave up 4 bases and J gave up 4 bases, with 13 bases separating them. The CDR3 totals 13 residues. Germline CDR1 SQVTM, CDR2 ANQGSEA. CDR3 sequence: CSVARGAGETQYF. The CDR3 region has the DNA TGCAGCGTTGCAAGAGGGGCCGGAGAGACCCAGTACTTC.

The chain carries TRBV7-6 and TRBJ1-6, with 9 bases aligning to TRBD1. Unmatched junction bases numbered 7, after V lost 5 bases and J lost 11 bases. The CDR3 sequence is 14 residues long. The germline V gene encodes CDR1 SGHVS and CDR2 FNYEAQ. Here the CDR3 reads CASSRDRDRAPLHF. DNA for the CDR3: TGTGCCAGCAGCCGAGACCGGGACAGGGCACCCCTCCACTTT.

The CDR3 bases are TGCGCCAGCAGCTCCCATACCGGGACCTACTCCAATGGCTACACCTTC. Encoded protein: CASSSHTGTYSNGYTF. This chain connects TRBV4-1 to TRBJ1-2, with D tentatively TRBD1 (5 bases). This CDR3 contains 16 residues. The V end lost 5 bases, the J end lost 6 bases, and 22 bases lay between the germline ends. Germline CDR1 and CDR2: MGHRA and YSYEKL.

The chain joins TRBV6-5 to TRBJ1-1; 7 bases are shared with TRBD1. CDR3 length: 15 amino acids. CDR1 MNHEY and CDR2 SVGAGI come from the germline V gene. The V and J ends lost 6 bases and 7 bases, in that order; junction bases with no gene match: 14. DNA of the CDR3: TGTGCCAGCAGACTCACGTACAGGGGACCCCTTGAAGCTTTCTTT. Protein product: CASRLTYRGPLEAFF.

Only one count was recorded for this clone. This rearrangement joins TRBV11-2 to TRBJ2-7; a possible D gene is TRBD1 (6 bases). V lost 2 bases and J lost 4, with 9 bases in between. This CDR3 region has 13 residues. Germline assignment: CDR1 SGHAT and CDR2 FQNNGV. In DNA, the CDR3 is TGTGCCAGCAGCTTATATGACAGGTACGAGCAGTACTTC. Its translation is CASSLYDRYEQYF.

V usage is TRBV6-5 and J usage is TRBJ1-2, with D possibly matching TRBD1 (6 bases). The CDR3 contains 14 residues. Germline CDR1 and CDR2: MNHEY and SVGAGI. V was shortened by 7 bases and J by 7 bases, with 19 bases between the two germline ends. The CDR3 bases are TGTGCCAGCAACTACAGGGATCTCCCTTCTGGCTACACCTTC. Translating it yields CASNYRDLPSGYTF.

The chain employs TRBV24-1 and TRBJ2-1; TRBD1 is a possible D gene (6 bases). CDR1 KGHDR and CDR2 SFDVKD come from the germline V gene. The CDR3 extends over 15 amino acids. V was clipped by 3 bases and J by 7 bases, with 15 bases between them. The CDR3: CATSDPYRVGNEQFF. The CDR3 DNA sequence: TGTGCCACCAGTGATCCCTACAGGGTAGGGAATGAGCAGTTCTTC.

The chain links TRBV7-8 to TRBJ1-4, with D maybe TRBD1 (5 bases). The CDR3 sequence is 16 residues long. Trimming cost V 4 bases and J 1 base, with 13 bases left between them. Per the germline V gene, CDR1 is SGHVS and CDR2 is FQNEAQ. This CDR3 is CASSSNLGVTNEKLFF. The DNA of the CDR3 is TGTGCCAGCAGCTCGAACTTGGGGGTAACTAATGAAAAACTGTTTTTT.

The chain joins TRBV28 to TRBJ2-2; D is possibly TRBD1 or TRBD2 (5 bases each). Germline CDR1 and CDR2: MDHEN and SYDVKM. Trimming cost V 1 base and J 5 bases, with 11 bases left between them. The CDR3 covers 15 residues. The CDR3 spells CASSLSGSGTGELFF. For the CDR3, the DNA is TGTGCCAGCAGTTTATCAGGGAGTGGGACCGGGGAGCTGTTTTTT. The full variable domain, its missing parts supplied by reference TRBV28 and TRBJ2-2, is DVKVTQSSRYLVKRTGEKVFLECVQDMDHENMFWYRQDPGLGLRLIYFSYDVKMKEKGDIPEGYSVSREKKERFSLILESASTNQTSMYLCASSLSGSGTGELFFGEGSRLTVL.

The CDR3 nucleotides are TGTGCCAGCAGTCGACAGAAGGATCAGCCCCAGCATTTT. It is translated as CASSRQKDQPQHF. This sequence joins TRBV6-5 and TRBJ1-5; the D gene is possibly TRBD1 (5 bases). The CDR3 loop spans 13 amino acids. Germline V lookup: CDR1 MNHEY, CDR2 SVGAGI. Trimming removed 5 bases at V and 5 bases at J, with 10 bases between.